The source of this T cell receptor (beta chain) is a study of cytomegalovirus exposure and HLA in healthy donors. Study-wide findings and caveats: In a later analysis, common viral pathogens appeared linked to several of the most significant clusters.

The PCR employed 60 Vbeta primers together with 13 Jbeta primers. In the authors' methods: A later analysis counted 65 million to 90 million unique TCR beta chains, some 11 million shared. Repertoires were generated with immunoSEQ multiplex PCR, while TCRdb's copy carries only in-frame clones and drops some. Clone size and the V and J calls come from that table; the DNA yielded D and trimming. The sample holds 140,000 to 150,000 clones; 77% are singletons and the top ten take roughly 4.2%. Worth noting for this clone: The antigen is undetermined.

Germline V gene lookup returns CDR1 SGHRS and CDR2 YFSETQ. V was cut by 0 bases and J by 3 bases, with 10 bases left in between. The CDR3 totals 14 residues. The sequenced material came from PBMCs. J is TRBJ2-7 and V is TRBV5-1; D may be TRBD2 (5 bases). This TCR came from a male donor in good health and CMV-seronegative. The CDR3 protein is CASSLGPGIYEQYF. The CDR3 coding sequence is TGCGCCAGCAGCTTGGGTCCGGGGATCTACGAGCAGTACTTC.